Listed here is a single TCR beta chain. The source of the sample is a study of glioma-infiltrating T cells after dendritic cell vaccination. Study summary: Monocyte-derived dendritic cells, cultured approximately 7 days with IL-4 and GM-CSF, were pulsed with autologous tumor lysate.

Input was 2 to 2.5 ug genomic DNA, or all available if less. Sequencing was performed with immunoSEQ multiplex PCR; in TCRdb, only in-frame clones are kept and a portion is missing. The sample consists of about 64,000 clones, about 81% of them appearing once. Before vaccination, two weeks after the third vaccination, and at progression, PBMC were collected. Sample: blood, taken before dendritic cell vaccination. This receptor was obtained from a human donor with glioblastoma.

CDR3 bases: TGTGCCAGCAGCCTAGGGGGTGGTGGCTACACCTTC. Its translation: CASSLGGGGYTF. The rearrangement uses TRBV6-6 and TRBJ1-2; possibly TRBD1 for D (6 bases). Germline V gene data show CDR1 as MNHNY and CDR2 as SVGAGI (reference sequence). V shed 6 bases and J shed 7 bases, with 12 bases lying between them. The CDR3 consists of 12 residues.